These T cell receptor beta chains were read from a single sample in a study of brain T cells in children with intractable seizures. Only in-frame clones appear in the TCRdb table, and some are missing; sequencing was by immunoSEQ multiplex PCR. Among some 64,000 clones, roughly 95% were seen once, and the ten largest hold 0.3% to 0.4%. The specimen was peripheral blood, collected at surgery. These receptors were taken from a boy under two years old with focal cortical dysplasia and intractable seizures. Both conserved end residues are part of each CDR3. D genes are given only for firm matches. Clone size is given for some rows only: seen once, a few or many times, or a class if the clone is expanded.

>TRBV7-2|TRBJ2-1|-|-
CASSLVASPNEQFF
TGTGCCAGCAGCTTAGTGGCTAGCCCAAATGAGCAGTTCTTC
>TRBV7-2|TRBJ1-3|-|-
CASSPYGGVLSGNTIYF
TGTGCCAGCAGCCCCTACGGGGGGGTCCTCTCTGGAAACACCATATATTTT
>TRBV5-6|TRBJ2-3|-|-
CASSLAGTRQYF
TGTGCCAGCAGCTTGGCCGGGACTCGCCAGTATTTT
>TRBV5-8|TRBJ1-3|-|-
CASSLSGSGNTIYF
TGTGCCAGCAGCTTGAGCGGCTCCGGAAACACCATATATTTT
>TRBV7-9|TRBJ2-7|TRBD1|-
CASSAGWDGQGVYEQYF
TGTGCCAGCAGCGCTGGGTGGGACGGACAGGGAGTCTACGAGCAGTACTTC
>TRBV7-9|TRBJ2-7|TRBD1|few
CASSRTGGPYEQYF
TGTGCCAGCAGCCGAACAGGGGGCCCCTACGAGCAGTACTTC
>TRBV5-1|TRBJ2-5|TRBD1|-
CASSFLWRQTGSGTQYF
TGCGCCAGCAGCTTTCTCTGGCGGCAGACAGGGTCAGGGACCCAGTACTTC
>TRBV12-3/TRBV12-4|TRBJ2-1|-|-
CASSLFDNEQFF
TGTGCCAGCAGTTTGTTCGACAATGAGCAGTTCTTC
>TRBV12-3/TRBV12-4|TRBJ2-6|-|-
CASTYGGANVLTF
TGTGCCAGCACCTATGGGGGGGCCAACGTCCTGACTTTC
>TRBV12-5|TRBJ1-1|-|-
CASGLYGRNTEAFF
TGTGCTAGTGGTTTGTACGGAAGGAACACTGAAGCTTTCTTT
>TRBV7-9|TRBJ1-1|-|few
CALRDKSNTEAFF
TGTGCCCTGAGGGACAAATCAAACACTGAAGCTTTCTTT
>TRBV5-5|TRBJ1-6|TRBD1|-
CASSPGQGWSYNSPLHF
TGTGCCAGCAGCCCCGGACAGGGTTGGTCCTATAATTCACCCCTCCACTTT
>TRBV5-1|TRBJ2-1|-|-
CASSWGGWAINEQFF
TGCGCCAGCAGCTGGGGAGGTTGGGCTATCAATGAGCAGTTCTTC
>TRBV7-2|TRBJ1-2|TRBD1|once
CASSLDRAGGYTF
TGTGCCAGCAGCCTCGACAGGGCAGGAGGCTACACCTTC
>TRBV7-8|TRBJ1-5|-|-
CASSLEVGGPQHF
TGTGCCAGCAGCTTAGAAGTCGGGGGGCCCCAGCATTTT
>TRBV7-2|TRBJ2-3|-|-
CASSLAGYLTDTQYF
TGTGCCAGCAGCTTAGCCGGATATCTCACAGATACGCAGTATTTT
>TRBV6-2/TRBV6-3|TRBJ1-6|-|-
CASSTNEGGRRTNSPLHF
TGTGCCAGCAGCACAAATGAGGGGGGTCGGCGGACTAATTCACCCCTCCACTTT
>TRBV23-1|TRBJ1-1|-|-
CARFIRETNTEAFF
TGCGCCAGGTTCATCAGGGAAACTAACACTGAAGCTTTCTTT
>TRBV12-3/TRBV12-4|TRBJ1-2|-|-
CASSLGQVYGYTF
TGTGCCAGCAGTTTAGGGCAGGTCTATGGCTACACCTTC
>TRBV2|TRBJ1-1|-|-
CASSDLGRGNTEAFF
TGTGCCAGCAGTGATTTAGGACGGGGGAACACTGAAGCTTTCTTT